This TCR beta chain was documented in a study of cytomegalovirus exposure and HLA in healthy donors. Use of 60 Vbeta and 13 Jbeta primers characterized the PCR. Using immunoSEQ multiplex PCR, the repertoire was profiled, and TCRdb retains in-frame clones only, with some absent. Here the sample spans approximately 150,000 clones, around 75% being singletons. V dropped 4 bases and J dropped 1; count of bases not matched to a gene: 11. The CDR3 consists of 16 residues. CDR1 is SGHNT and CDR2 is YYREEE in the germline V gene (reference sequence). Turning to this clone: Its matching antigen is unknown.

Whole-study findings and limits: V segments that were indistinguishable, TRBV6-2 and TRBV6-3 among them, were omitted from analysis. Apart from CMV serostatus, no immune exposure information was available.

The TCR sequence derives from a man between 60 and 75 years old in good health and CMV-seronegative. The sequencing input was PBMCs. The chain joins TRBV5-4 to TRBJ2-7; TRBD2 aligns across 7 bases. CDR3 in amino acids: CASSPSGRGLSYEQYF. In DNA, the CDR3 is TGTGCCAGCAGCCCTTCAGGGAGGGGATTATCCTACGAGCAGTACTTC.